One and the same sample provided the 30 T cell receptor beta chains below, sequenced in a study of shared clonotypes between healthy human individuals. The table came from immunoSEQ multiplex PCR; TCRdb's copy has only in-frame clones and leaves some out. The sample holds fewer than 850,000 clones; 60% to 80% are singletons and the top ten take under 2%. The sequencing sample was made of memory CD4+ T cells sorted from blood. The subset denotes: CD45RA-negative fraction. Source of these receptors: a woman in her 30s in good health.

The chain joins TRBV5-1 to TRBJ2-7, with D perhaps assigned TRBD1 or TRBD2 (5 bases each). Germline values: CDR1 SGHRS, CDR2 YFSETQ. The CDR3 sequence is 14 residues long. Trimming left V 4 bases short and J 4 bases short, with 15 bases between. DNA for the CDR3: TGCGCCAGCAGCCCCGTGAGGGGAAAATACGAGCAGTACTTC. This encodes CASSPVRGKYEQYF.

The chain has TRBV28 and TRBJ1-1; no definite D call. V was clipped by 2 bases and J by 4 bases, with 14 bases between them. CDR1 and CDR2 (germline): MDHEN, SYDVKM. The CDR3 is 15 amino acids. The CDR3 loop is CASSLGGAVGTEAFF. The CDR3 DNA reads as TGTGCCAGCAGTTTAGGAGGTGCTGTGGGCACTGAAGCTTTCTTT.

This chain links TRBV12-5 with TRBJ1-1, with TRBD1 matching 8 bases. V gave up 7 bases and J gave up 4 bases; unmatched junction bases: 8. CDR3 length: 14 amino acids. CDR1 LGHNT and CDR2 FRNRAP come from the germline V gene. The CDR3 is CASARGQGATEAFF. The CDR3 DNA sequence: TGTGCTAGTGCCCGCGGACAGGGAGCCACTGAAGCTTTCTTT.

The chain combines TRBV6-1 with TRBJ2-5; D remains ambiguous. The V and J ends lost 8 bases and 5 bases respectively, with 15 bases between them. Germline V gene lookup returns CDR1 MNHNS and CDR2 SASEGT. The CDR3 runs 13 residues. The CDR3 nucleotides read TGTGCCAGCCGGAGTGGGGTAAAGGAGACCCAGTACTTC. Protein sequence: CASRSGVKETQYF.

A word on this clone: This could be a read error, since a much larger clone is one nucleotide away. This same CDR3 is encoded by further DNA sequences in the sample. This chain uses TRBV18 with TRBJ1-2; D is uncertain. V was clipped by 0 bases and J by 0 bases, with 2 bases between them. Germline loops: CDR1 KGHSH, CDR2 LQKENI. This CDR3 comprises 13 residues. CDR3 in DNA: TGTGCCAGCTCACCACCGGCTAACTATGGCTACACCTTC. As protein: CASSPPANYGYTF.

This chain joins TRBV27 and TRBJ1-3, with D possibly TRBD1 on 6 matching bases. This CDR3 spans 16 amino acids. Germline V gene data show CDR1 as MNHEY and CDR2 as SMNVEV (reference sequence). V was clipped by 3 bases and J by 2 bases, with 14 bases between them. In DNA form, the CDR3 reads TGTGCCAGCAGTTTTATTAAGCCAGGGGCTGGAAACACCATATATTTT. This codes for CASSFIKPGAGNTIYF.

In regard to this clone: This CDR3 is also generated by other DNA sequences in the sample. The rearrangement uses TRBV2 and TRBJ1-5, with a tentative D call TRBD1 (6 bases). With 8 bases removed from V and 2 bases from J, the gap between germline ends came to 16 bases. This CDR3 is built from 15 residues. CDR1 is SNHLY, CDR2 FYNNEI, per germline. The CDR3 sequence: CASRLAGGGNQPQHF. The CDR3, as DNA: TGTGCCAGCCGTCTCGCGGGGGGCGGCAATCAGCCCCAGCATTTT.

The V gene is TRBV27, the J gene TRBJ1-2, with D hard to call. The length of the CDR3 is 14 residues. Trimming pared 5 bases from V and 6 bases from J, leaving 16 bases between. Germline V gene lookup returns CDR1 MNHEY and CDR2 SMNVEV (reference sequence). This CDR3 reads CASSPGDFWDGYTF. The CDR3 nucleotides are TGTGCCAGCAGTCCCGGAGATTTTTGGGATGGCTACACCTTC.

The rearrangement links TRBV19 to TRBJ2-1, with TRBD2 identical over 15 bases. The CDR3 runs 15 residues. The germline V gene has CDR1 LNHDA and CDR2 SQIVND (reference sequence). The trim removed 7 bases at V and 9 bases at J, leaving 7 bases unmatched. In DNA, the CDR3 is TGTGCCAGTACAAGGACTAGCGGGAGGGTCACTGAGCAGTTCTTC. Translated, it gives CASTRTSGRVTEQFF.

The chain links TRBV28 to TRBJ1-5; TRBD1 matches at 8 bases. V trimming: 4 bases; J trimming: 3 bases; junction bases outside the gene matches: 2. Germline CDR1 reads MDHEN; CDR2 reads SYDVKM. The CDR3 is 14 residues long. CDR3 nucleotides: TGTGCCAGCAGTTCGGGACAGGACAATCAGCCCCAGCATTTT. Translated: CASSSGQDNQPQHF.

This sequence joins TRBV28 and TRBJ2-5; 8 bases are shared with TRBD2. The V gene end was trimmed by 5 bases and the J gene end by 6 bases; junction bases not matched to a gene: 8. The CDR3 has 14 amino acids. Germline CDR1 MDHEN, CDR2 SYDVKM. CDR3 sequence reads: CASSPFGTRKTQYF. The CDR3 DNA is TGTGCCAGCAGTCCTTTCGGGACTAGGAAGACCCAGTACTTC.

The genes are TRBV11-2 and TRBJ2-5; 7 bases agree with TRBD2. There are 15 residues in the CDR3. V lost 1 base, J lost 2 bases, and 4 bases stayed unmatched. The germline V gene has CDR1 SGHAT and CDR2 FQNNGV. The CDR3 sequence: CASSLGLAVQETQYF. The CDR3 DNA reads TGTGCCAGCAGCTTAGGCCTAGCGGTTCAAGAGACCCAGTACTTC.

This clone was picked up one time. The V call is TRBV7-9, the J call TRBJ2-1, with 13 bases fitting TRBD2. Looked up from germline, CDR1 is SEHNR and CDR2 is FQNEAQ (reference sequence). V was pared by 4 bases and J by 8 bases, with 8 bases of the junction left unmatched. This CDR3 region has 16 residues. CDR3: CASSWAGTSGTDEQFF. CDR3 in DNA: TGTGCCAGCAGCTGGGCCGGGACTAGCGGGACCGATGAGCAGTTCTTC.

This clone showed up just once. The genes are TRBV25-1 and TRBJ2-3, with 10 bases that match TRBD1. The ends lost 8 bases at V and 2 bases at J; junction bases unmatched: 13. Germline V CDR1 and CDR2: MGHDK, SYGVNS. This CDR3 is built from 17 residues. CDR3 loop: CASRDRGPGGVTDTQYF. In DNA form, the CDR3 reads TGTGCCAGCCGGGACAGGGGCCCCGGGGGGGTCACAGATACGCAGTATTTT. The full variable domain, completed using reference TRBV25-1 and TRBJ2-3, is EADIYQTPRYLVIGTGKKITLECSQTMGHDKMYWYQQDPGMELHLIHYSYGVNSTEKGDLSSESTVSRIRTEHFPLTLESARPSHTSQYLCASRDRGPGGVTDTQYFGPGTRLTVL.

On this clone itself: This may stem from a read error, because a much larger clone lies one nucleotide away. This chain uses TRBV5-4 with TRBJ2-7; no clear D gene. Looked up from germline, CDR1 is SGHNT and CDR2 is YYREEE (reference sequence). The CDR3 runs 12 residues. V lost 1 base and J lost 3, with 5 bases in between. CDR3 sequence: CASSLPGYEQYF. CDR3 nucleotides: TGTGCCAGCAGCTTGCCGGGCTACGAGCAGTACTTC. Based on the CDR3 plus reference TRBV5-4 and TRBJ2-7, the full variable domain is ETGVTQSPTHLIKTRGQQVTLRCSSQSGHNTVSWYQQALGQGPQFIFQYYREEENGRGNFPPRFSGLQFPNYSSELNVNALELDDSALYLCASSLPGYEQYFGPGTRLTVT.

The rearrangement uses TRBV6-1 and TRBJ1-2, with 8 bases fitting TRBD1. This CDR3 is 14 amino acids long. The germline V gene encodes CDR1 MNHNS and CDR2 SASEGT. The V gene end was trimmed by 7 bases and the J gene end by 4 bases; junction bases not matched to a gene: 8. Here the CDR3 reads CASNPGQAIYGYTF. In DNA form, the CDR3 reads TGTGCCAGCAACCCGGGACAGGCGATCTATGGCTACACCTTC.

The chain links TRBV4-1 to TRBJ2-7, with D possibly matching TRBD2 (6 bases). The CDR3 has 18 amino acids. Germline V gene lookup returns CDR1 MGHRA and CDR2 YSYEKL. The germline V and J ends were trimmed by 1 base and 0 bases, with 19 bases remaining between them. DNA for the CDR3: TGCGCCAGCAGCCAAGTTGGGATGGGGCGGGGATACTCCTACGAGCAGTACTTC. Protein sequence: CASSQVGMGRGYSYEQYF.

The chain is built from TRBV2 and TRBJ2-7, with D perhaps being TRBD1 or TRBD2 (5 bases each). The length of the CDR3 is 15 residues. The germline gives CDR1 SNHLY, CDR2 FYNNEI. The V and J ends lost 1 base and 5 bases respectively, with 15 bases between them. Here the CDR3 reads CASSEGGVGTDEQYF. The CDR3 region has the DNA TGTGCCAGCAGTGAAGGAGGAGTGGGGACCGACGAGCAGTACTTC.

J is TRBJ2-7 and V is TRBV30; D remains unclear. Germline V lookup: CDR1 GTSNPN, CDR2 SVGIG (reference sequence). CDR3 size: 14 residues. The germline V and J ends were trimmed by 2 bases and 1 base, with 12 bases remaining between them. The CDR3 DNA sequence: TGTGCCTGGAGTCCCCGGCCGGAGTCCTACGAGCAGTACTTC. This gives the protein CAWSPRPESYEQYF. The variable domain in full, completed from reference TRBV30 and TRBJ2-7, reads SQTIHQWPATLVQPVGSPLSLECTVEGTSNPNLYWYRQAAGRGLQLLFYSVGIGQISSEVPQNLSASRPQDRQFILSSKKLLLSDSGFYLCAWSPRPESYEQYFGPGTRLTVT.

The V and J genes are TRBV6-4 and TRBJ2-3; no clear D. V dropped 8 bases and J dropped 0 bases, with 15 bases sitting between them. In germline, CDR1 is MRHNA, CDR2 SNTAGT. The CDR3 is 15 residues long. CDR3 sequence: CASRRQHTSTDTQYF. The CDR3 bases are TGTGCCAGCCGCAGACAACATACTAGCACAGATACGCAGTATTTT.

In its sample, this clone was seen a few times. Distinct nucleotide sequences in the sample also encode this CDR3. The rearrangement joins TRBV6-1 to TRBJ2-2; no firm D call. Trimming took 2 bases from V and 1 from J, leaving 2 bases between them. CDR1 is MNHNS, CDR2 SASEGT, per germline. The CDR3 contains 13 residues. The CDR3 loop reads CASSEKNTGELFF. The CDR3 nucleotides read TGTGCCAGCAGTGAAAAGAACACCGGGGAGCTGTTTTTT.

The V and J genes are TRBV27 and TRBJ1-4, with TRBD1 identical over 9 bases. Per germline, CDR1 MNHEY and CDR2 SMNVEV (reference sequence). V was pared by 5 bases and J by 6 bases, with 4 bases of the junction left unmatched. The CDR3 is 14 amino acids. As DNA, the CDR3 is TGTGCCAGCAGTCCGGGACAGGGTTATGAAAAACTGTTTTTT. It codes for CASSPGQGYEKLFF.

The V and J genes are TRBV11-2 and TRBJ1-2; D is perhaps TRBD1 (6 bases). The CDR3 covers 13 residues. V dropped 0 bases and J dropped 7 bases, with 9 bases sitting between them. Germline V gene sequence: CDR1 SGHAT, CDR2 FQNNGV. DNA of the CDR3: TGTGCCAGCAGCTTAGAAGGGGGGCGTGGCTACACCTTC. Its protein is CASSLEGGRGYTF.

This clone was recorded a few times. The rearrangement uses TRBV10-3 and TRBJ2-1; D is perhaps TRBD2 (5 bases). This CDR3 is 16 amino acids long. V was cut by 3 bases and J by 0 bases, with 12 bases left in between. Germline CDR1 ENHRY, CDR2 SYGVKD. CDR3 coding DNA: TGTGCCATCAGTGAACACGGAGGATCCTCCTACAATGAGCAGTTCTTC. As protein: CAISEHGGSSYNEQFF.

About this clone itself: Other DNA sequences in the sample encode the same CDR3. This chain uses TRBV15 with TRBJ2-3, with TRBD2 identical over 10 bases. CDR1 is LNHNV, CDR2 YYDKDF, per germline (reference sequence). CDR3 length: 17 residues. J gave up 4 bases and V 0 bases, and 7 bases lay outside the gene matches. The CDR3 nucleotides are TGTGCCACCAGCAGAGATTGGGCTAGCGGGAGCTCAGATACGCAGTATTTT. Translation: CATSRDWASGSSDTQYF.

The gene calls are TRBV11-2 and TRBJ2-2; 12 bases map to TRBD2. CDR1 is SGHAT and CDR2 is FQNNGV in the germline V gene. With V trimmed by 5 bases and J by 2 bases, 9 bases remained unmatched. This CDR3 is built from 18 residues. The CDR3 is CASSQSQLAGGNTGELFF. The DNA for the CDR3 is TGTGCCAGCAGCCAATCCCAACTAGCGGGAGGAAACACCGGGGAGCTGTTTTTT. The whole variable domain, remainder taken from reference TRBV11-2 and TRBJ2-2, is EAGVAQSPRYKIIEKRQSVAFWCNPISGHATLYWYQQILGQGPKLLIQFQNNGVVDDSQLPKDRFSAERLKGVDSTLKIQPAKLEDSAVYLCASSQSQLAGGNTGELFFGEGSRLTVL.

The chain carries TRBV10-1 and TRBJ2-7; tentative D call: TRBD2 (6 bases). Per the germline V gene, CDR1 is WNHNN and CDR2 is SYGVQD (reference sequence). Trimming removed 3 bases at V and 7 bases at J, with 13 bases between. The CDR3 runs 13 residues. The CDR3 sequence: CASSDSGPGEQYF. The CDR3 DNA reads as TGCGCCAGCAGTGATAGCGGACCTGGGGAGCAGTACTTC.

This clone appeared a single time. The V and J genes are TRBV15 and TRBJ1-2, with TRBD1 identical over 9 bases. The trim removed 7 bases at V and 8 bases at J, leaving 5 bases unmatched. The germline V gene encodes CDR1 LNHNV and CDR2 YYDKDF (reference sequence). The CDR3 is made up of 12 amino acids. This CDR3 reads CATTGQGVGYTF. CDR3 DNA sequence: TGTGCCACCACGGGACAGGGAGTGGGCTACACCTTC.

The V call is TRBV7-2, the J call TRBJ2-2; D is uncertain. Trimming removed 5 bases at V and 0 bases at J, with 10 bases between. This CDR3 is built from 15 residues. Germline CDR1 SGHTA, CDR2 FQGNSA. The CDR3 sequence is CASSVRASNTGELFF. The CDR3 region has the DNA TGTGCCAGCAGCGTCCGGGCCTCGAACACCGGGGAGCTGTTTTTT.

The gene calls are TRBV7-9 and TRBJ1-4; TRBD1 is a possible D gene (5 bases). Germline values: CDR1 SEHNR, CDR2 FQNEAQ (reference sequence). V was clipped by 3 bases and J by 10 bases, with 15 bases between them. This CDR3 spans 14 amino acids. CDR3 bases: TGTGCCAGCAGCTTTGGGCAGGGTGGTGGAAAACTGTTTTTT. Protein: CASSFGQGGGKLFF.